Here is one T cell receptor (beta chain) with its context. The sample originates from a study of blood T cell repertoires in COVID-19. As for the study in general: Samples came from the United States, Italy and Spain, spanning acute and convalescent COVID-19. Sources were T cells, B-cell-depleted T cells, or PBMCs; the material itself was cDNA or gDNA.

Authors' processing steps: Reference gene primers were amplified, and this amplification served to estimate nucleated cell counts. The assay was immunoSEQ multiplex PCR, and TCRdb's table has in-frame clones only and misses some. That table is the source of V, J and clone size, and D and trimming were worked out from the DNA. The table records 95,000 to 110,000 clones, about four fifths of them present only once. This clonotype originated in a man aged 55 to 70 with acute or convalescent COVID-19. Material for sequencing was peripheral blood.

CDR3 amino acids: CASSSGTGDTQYF. The CDR3 DNA reads as TGCGCCAGCAGCTCGGGGACTGGGGATACGCAGTATTTT. V and J are TRBV5-1 and TRBJ2-3, with a weak D call TRBD2 (6 bases). The CDR3 is 13 residues long. Trimming cost V 3 bases and J 6 bases, with 11 bases left between them. Germline CDR1 reads SGHRS; CDR2 reads YFSETQ. Based on the CDR3 plus reference TRBV5-1 and TRBJ2-3, the full variable domain is KAGVTQTPRYLIKTRGQQVTLSCSPISGHRSVSWYQQTPGQGLQFLFEYFSETQRNKGNFPGRFSGRQFSNSRSEMNVSTLELGDSALYLCASSSGTGDTQYFGPGTRLTVL.